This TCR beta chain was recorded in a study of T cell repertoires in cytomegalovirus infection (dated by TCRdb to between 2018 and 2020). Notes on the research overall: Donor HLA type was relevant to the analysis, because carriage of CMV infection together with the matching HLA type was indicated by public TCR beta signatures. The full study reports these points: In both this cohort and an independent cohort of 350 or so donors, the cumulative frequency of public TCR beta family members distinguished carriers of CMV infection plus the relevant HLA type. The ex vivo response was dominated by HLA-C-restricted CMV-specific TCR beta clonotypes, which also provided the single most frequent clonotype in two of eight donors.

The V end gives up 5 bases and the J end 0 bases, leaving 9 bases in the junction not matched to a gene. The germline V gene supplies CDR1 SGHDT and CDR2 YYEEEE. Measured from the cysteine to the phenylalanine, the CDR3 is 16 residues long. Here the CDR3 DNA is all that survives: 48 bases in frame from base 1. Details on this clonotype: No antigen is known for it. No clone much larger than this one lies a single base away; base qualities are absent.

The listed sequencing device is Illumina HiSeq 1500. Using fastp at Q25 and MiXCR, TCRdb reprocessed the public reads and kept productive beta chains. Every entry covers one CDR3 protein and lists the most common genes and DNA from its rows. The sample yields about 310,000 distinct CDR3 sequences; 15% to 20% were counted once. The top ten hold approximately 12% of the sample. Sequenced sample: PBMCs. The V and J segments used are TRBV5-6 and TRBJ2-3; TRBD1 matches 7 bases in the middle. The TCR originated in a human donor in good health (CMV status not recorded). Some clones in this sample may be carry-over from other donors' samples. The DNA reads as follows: TGTGCCAGCAGATTATCCGGACAGGCTAGCACAGATACGCAGTATTTT. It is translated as CASRLSGQASTDTQYF.